This T cell receptor (beta chain) originates from a study of cytomegalovirus exposure and HLA in healthy donors. As regards this clone: Its antigen is still unknown.

Generated by immunoSEQ multiplex PCR, the TCRdb table keeps only in-frame clones and is missing some. The top ten hold 7% of the sample, which has approximately 60,000 clones, 95% seen once. Study-wide results and caveats: In vitro work confirmed that a few CMV-associated chains recognize CMV antigens. Altogether, about 160 TCR beta chains were recorded as cytomegalovirus-associated. The dataset shows that most TCR sequences were rare, while some public TCRs occurred in many donors.

CDR1 is SGDLS and CDR2 is YYNGEE in the germline V gene. The ends lost 3 bases at V and 2 bases at J; junction bases unmatched: 9. The CDR3 loop spans 16 amino acids. This clonotype originated in a woman under 30 in good health and CMV-seropositive. This chain links TRBV9 with TRBJ2-5; 8 bases are shared with TRBD2. The sample consisted of PBMCs. The CDR3 DNA follows: TGTGCCAGCAGCGGAGGACTAAGCGGGGGACAAGAGACCCAGTACTTC. Amino acids: CASSGGLSGGQETQYF.